Sequencing of this T cell receptor beta chain was carried out in a study of blood T cell repertoires in COVID-19. Background on the study: Some COVID-19 samples were acute and others convalescent; all came from the United States, Italy and Spain. From T cells, B-cell-depleted T cells, or PBMCs came the material, which was cDNA or gDNA.

Germline-derived CDR1 and CDR2 are KGHSH and LQKENI. V gave up 3 bases and J gave up 6 bases, with 8 bases separating them. This CDR3 spans 12 amino acids. Clones were sequenced by immunoSEQ multiplex PCR, and TCRdb holds only the in-frame ones, with some missing. The data contain some 140,000 clones, around 87% of them singletons. This TCR was sampled from a woman in her fifties or sixties who had recovered from COVID-19. The genes are TRBV18 and TRBJ1-1, with D possibly matching TRBD1 (6 bases). Sample: peripheral blood. In nucleotides, the CDR3 is TGTGCCAGCTCACCGGGACATCCTGAAGCTTTCTTT. Its translation is CASSPGHPEAFF.